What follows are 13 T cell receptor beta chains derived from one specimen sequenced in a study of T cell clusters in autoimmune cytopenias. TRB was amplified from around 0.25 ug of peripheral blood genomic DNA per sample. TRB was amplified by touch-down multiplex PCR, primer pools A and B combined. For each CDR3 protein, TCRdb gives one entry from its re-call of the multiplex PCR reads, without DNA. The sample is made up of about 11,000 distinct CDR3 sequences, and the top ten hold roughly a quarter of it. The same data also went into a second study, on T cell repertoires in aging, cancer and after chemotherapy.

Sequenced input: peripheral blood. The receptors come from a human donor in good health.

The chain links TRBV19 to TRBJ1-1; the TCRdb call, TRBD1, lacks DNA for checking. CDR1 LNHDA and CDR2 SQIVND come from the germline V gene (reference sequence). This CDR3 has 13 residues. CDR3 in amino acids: CASLADRVTEAFF.

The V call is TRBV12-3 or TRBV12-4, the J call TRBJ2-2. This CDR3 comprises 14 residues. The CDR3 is CASSRGREPGELFF.

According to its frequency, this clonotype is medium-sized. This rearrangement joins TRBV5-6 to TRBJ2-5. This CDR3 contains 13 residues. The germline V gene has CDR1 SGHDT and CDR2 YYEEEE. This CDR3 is CASSLAQQETQYF.

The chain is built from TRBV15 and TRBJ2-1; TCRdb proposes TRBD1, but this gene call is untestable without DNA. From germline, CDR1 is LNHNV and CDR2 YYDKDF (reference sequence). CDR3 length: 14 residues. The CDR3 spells CATSRDTGENEQFF. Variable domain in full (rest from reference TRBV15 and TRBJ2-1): DAMVIQNPRYQVTQFGKPVTLSCSQTLNHNVMYWYQQKSSQAPKLLFHYYDKDFNNEADTPDNFQSRRPNTSFCFLDIRSPGLGDTAMYLCATSRDTGENEQFFGPGTRLTVL.

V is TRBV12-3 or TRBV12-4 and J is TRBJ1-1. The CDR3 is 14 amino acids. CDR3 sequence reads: CASSSSGMNTEAFF.

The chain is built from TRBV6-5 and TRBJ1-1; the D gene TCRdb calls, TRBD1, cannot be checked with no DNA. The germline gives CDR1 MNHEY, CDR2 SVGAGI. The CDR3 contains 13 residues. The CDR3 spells CASRVTGPDEAFF.

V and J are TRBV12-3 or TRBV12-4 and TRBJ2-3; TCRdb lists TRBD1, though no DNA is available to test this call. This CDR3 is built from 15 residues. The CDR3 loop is CASSLSGGATDTQYF.

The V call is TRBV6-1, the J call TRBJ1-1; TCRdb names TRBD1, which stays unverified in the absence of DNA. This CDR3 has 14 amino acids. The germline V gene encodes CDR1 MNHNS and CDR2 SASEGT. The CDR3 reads CASSLSGGERQAFF.

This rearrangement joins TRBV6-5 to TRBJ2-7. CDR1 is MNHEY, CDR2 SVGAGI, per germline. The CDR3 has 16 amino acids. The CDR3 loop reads CASRSLAGTTGGEQYF.

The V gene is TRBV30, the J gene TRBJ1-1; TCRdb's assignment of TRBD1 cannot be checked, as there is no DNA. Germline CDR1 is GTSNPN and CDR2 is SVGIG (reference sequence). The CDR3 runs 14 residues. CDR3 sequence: CAWYWWGGAAEAFF.

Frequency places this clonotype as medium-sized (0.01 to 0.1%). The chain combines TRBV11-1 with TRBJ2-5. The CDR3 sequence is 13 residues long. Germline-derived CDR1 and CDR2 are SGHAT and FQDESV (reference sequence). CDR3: CASSLGFQETQYF.

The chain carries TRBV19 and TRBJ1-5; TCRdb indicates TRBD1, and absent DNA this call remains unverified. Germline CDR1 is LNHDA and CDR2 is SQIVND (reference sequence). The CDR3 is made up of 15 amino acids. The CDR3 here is CASSDRDRSLGAQHF. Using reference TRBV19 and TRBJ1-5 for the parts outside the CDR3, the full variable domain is DGGITQSPKYLFRKEGQNVTLSCEQNLNHDAMYWYRQDPGQGLRLIYYSQIVNDFQKGDIAEGYSVSREKKESFPLTVTSAQKNPTAFYLCASSDRDRSLGAQHFGDGTRLSIL.

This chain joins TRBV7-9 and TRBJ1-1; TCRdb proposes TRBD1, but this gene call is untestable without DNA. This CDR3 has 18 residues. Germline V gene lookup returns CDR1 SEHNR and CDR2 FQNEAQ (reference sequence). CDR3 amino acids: CASRSLGGTSLMNTEAFF.